This T cell receptor beta chain was recovered during a study of control samples from healthy donors and cancer patients. TCRdb keeps only in-frame clones here, not all; method: immunoSEQ multiplex PCR. The sample consists of 150,000 to 200,000 clones, roughly 90% of them appearing once. Germline CDR1 reads SGHRS; CDR2 reads YFSETQ. V lost 4 bases and J lost 0, with 10 bases in between. This CDR3 region has 14 residues. Sequenced input: blood. The clonotype comes from a man aged 25-45 years in good health. The gene calls are TRBV5-1 and TRBJ1-2; no reliable D call. For the CDR3, the DNA is TGCGCCAGCAGCGGTACGTCGGCTAACTATGGCTACACCTTC. Its translation: CASSGTSANYGYTF.